The T cell receptor beta chain described here comes from a study of CD8 T cells in Susac syndrome. CD8+ and CD4+ T cells from blood underwent TCR beta sequencing. Germline V CDR1 and CDR2: SGDLS, YYNGEE. This CDR3 has 14 residues. V lost 0 bases, J lost 5 bases, and 11 bases lay in between. Random hexamers served to reverse transcribe roughly 0.5 to 1 ug RNA. Using its own MiXCR run on the immunoSEQ multiplex PCR reads, TCRdb lists one record per CDR3 protein. The repertoire holds around 130,000 distinct CDR3 sequences, with 90% to 95% as singletons. The clonotype originates from a human donor in good health. This chain links TRBV9 with TRBJ2-5, with D uncertain. Sequencing input: CD4+ T cells from PBMCs. Written as DNA, the CDR3 is TGTGCCAGCAGCGTAGGGTCGTCGCCCGAGACCCAGTACTTC. The encoded protein is CASSVGSSPETQYF.